The 6 T cell receptor beta chains listed next were all sequenced from one sample in a study of shared T cell receptors in the human thymus. Assay: immunoSEQ multiplex PCR; the TCRdb copy retains only in-frame clones and omits some. The sample holds about 380,000 clones; roughly 94% are singletons and the top ten take roughly 0.02%. Specimen: thymocytes. The receptors derive from a human donor.

The V call is TRBV19, the J call TRBJ1-2, with D possibly being TRBD1 (5 bases). There are 11 residues in the CDR3. V dropped 6 bases and J dropped 7 bases, with 9 bases sitting between them. The V gene's germline CDR1 is LNHDA and CDR2 SQIVND (reference sequence). The CDR3 DNA is TGTGCCAGTAGAGGGGTGAGTGGCTACACCTTC. Translation: CASRGVSGYTF. Using reference TRBV19 and TRBJ1-2 for the parts outside the CDR3, the full variable domain is DGGITQSPKYLFRKEGQNVTLSCEQNLNHDAMYWYRQDPGQGLRLIYYSQIVNDFQKGDIAEGYSVSREKKESFPLTVTSAQKNPTAFYLCASRGVSGYTFGSGTRLTVV.

This chain links TRBV5-1 with TRBJ2-1; D possibly corresponds to TRBD2 (6 bases). This CDR3 spans 20 amino acids. Germline values: CDR1 SGHRS, CDR2 YFSETQ. V lost 4 bases, J lost 2 bases, and 28 bases lay in between. The CDR3 DNA is TGCGCCAGCAGCCTTATACAGGCTACCAAGCGGGTGGGGGCCTACAATGAGCAGTTCTTC. This codes for CASSLIQATKRVGAYNEQFF.

This clone was observed a single time. This chain links TRBV14 with TRBJ2-5; 7 nucleotides align to TRBD2. The CDR3 consists of 17 residues. Germline assignment: CDR1 SGHDN and CDR2 FVKESK. V was pared by 4 bases and J by 1 base, with 12 bases of the junction left unmatched. CDR3 in amino acids: CASSRTTSGTTQETQYF. CDR3 sequence (DNA): TGTGCCAGCAGCCGAACCACCTCCGGGACTACCCAAGAGACCCAGTACTTC.

The V call is TRBV30, the J call TRBJ2-3; possibly TRBD2 for D (6 bases). Trimming left V 2 bases short and J 5 bases short, with 14 bases between. Germline V CDR1 and CDR2: GTSNPN, SVGIG (reference sequence). The CDR3 length is 14 residues. CDR3 nucleotide sequence: TGTGCCTGGAGTCCTCGGGGGAGGATAGATACGCAGTATTTT. Translation: CAWSPRGRIDTQYF.

CDR3 DNA sequence: TGCGCCAGCAGCCAGGAGAGTGATATCGGGTGCCTTTACGGCTACACCTTC. Protein: CASSQESDIGCLYGYTF. The genes are TRBV4-3 and TRBJ1-2; D gene ambiguous. This CDR3 contains 17 residues. Deletions cut 3 bases from V and 8 bases from J, with 25 bases between. The germline V gene encodes CDR1 LGHNA and CDR2 YSLEER.

This sequence joins TRBV27 and TRBJ2-7; TRBD2 might be the D (6 bases). The CDR3 has 14 amino acids. V was shortened by 4 bases and J by 1 base, with 11 bases between the two germline ends. CDR1 MNHEY and CDR2 SMNVEV come from the germline V gene (reference sequence). The CDR3 protein is CASSYGTQSYEQYF. The CDR3 DNA sequence: TGTGCCAGCAGTTATGGGACTCAATCCTACGAGCAGTACTTC.